Listed below are T cell receptor beta chains from one sample, sequenced in a study of beta chain features in type 1 diabetes. Clones were read by immunoSEQ multiplex PCR, and TCRdb kept only the in-frame ones, dropping some. The sample holds about 120,000 clones, approximately 16% seen once. Sequences were obtained from central memory CD4+ T cells from blood. The receptor set was obtained from a man in his thirties or forties with type 1 diabetes. CDR3s include the opening cysteine and the closing phenylalanine or tryptophan. A D gene is named only where the DNA matches it firmly. Only part of the rows carry a size: once, few, many, or a class if the clone is expanded.

TGTGCCAGCAGTTTCACTGAGCAGTTCTTC	CASSFTEQFF	TRBJ2-1	few	TRBV28	-
TGTGCCAGCAACGCGCGGGGGATTAGGCAGTACTTC	CASNARGIRQYF	TRBJ2-7	-	TRBV5-6	TRBD2
TGTGCCAGTAGTAGGACTCTGTACCAAGAGACCCAGTACTTC	CASSRTLYQETQYF	TRBJ2-5	-	TRBV19	-
TGTGCCAGCAGCCTACAGGGCGAAGGGCCCCAGCATTTT	CASSLQGEGPQHF	TRBJ1-5	few	TRBV7-2	-
TGTGCCAGCAGCGTAGGTGCCACGGGAAACACCATATATTTT	CASSVGATGNTIYF	TRBJ1-3	-	TRBV9	-
TGTGCCAGCAGCTTATCGGTTTTAGGCTCACCCCTCCACTTT	CASSLSVLGSPLHF	TRBJ1-6	-	TRBV5-4	-
TGTGCCAGCAGTCAACAGGTCGAGCAGTACTTC	CASSQQVEQYF	TRBJ2-7	few	TRBV28	-
TGTGCCAGCAGCTTAAGGGATACGAACACCGGGGAGCTGTTTTTT	CASSLRDTNTGELFF	TRBJ2-2	-	TRBV7-9	-
TGTGCCAGCAGGTTATTGGGCACTACTAACTATGGCTACACCTTC	CASRLLGTTNYGYTF	TRBJ1-2	-	TRBV27	-
TGTGCCAGCCGCGCACAGGGGGCGAGGGGCATTCAGTACTTC	CASRAQGARGIQYF	TRBJ2-4	-	TRBV28	TRBD1
TGTGCCAGCTCACCGGTGGGAAGCTCCTACAATGAGCAGTTCTTC	CASSPVGSSYNEQFF	TRBJ2-1	-	TRBV18	-
TGTGCCTGGAGTGGGGGGTTGGGCAATCAGCCCCAGCATTTT	CAWSGGLGNQPQHF	TRBJ1-5	-	TRBV30	-
TGCGCCAGCAGCCAAGATGTGGGCGGGGGGCAGAGTGAGCAGTTCTTC	CASSQDVGGGQSEQFF	TRBJ2-1	few	TRBV4-3	TRBD2
TGCGCCAGCAGCTTTGATACCAGGGAGACCCAGTACTTC	CASSFDTRETQYF	TRBJ2-5	few	TRBV5-1	-
TGTGCCAGTGGGAGGGAACAGTTCTTC	CASGREQFF	TRBJ2-1	medium-sized	TRBV19	TRBD2
TGTGCCAGCTCACCACCGGGGAAGACCTACAATGAGCAGTTCTTC	CASSPPGKTYNEQFF	TRBJ2-1	few	TRBV18	-
TGTGCCAGCAGTGAAGCGCTTCAGGGAACCTATGGCTACACCTTC	CASSEALQGTYGYTF	TRBJ1-2	few	TRBV6-1	-
TGTGCCAGCAGCCCGAAGACAGGGGGTGTGGAGACCCAGTACTTC	CASSPKTGGVETQYF	TRBJ2-5	few	TRBV7-9	TRBD1
TGTGCCAGCAGCTTTGGGGGTATTAGCACAGATACGCAGTATTTT	CASSFGGISTDTQYF	TRBJ2-3	-	TRBV7-2	-
TGTGCCAGCAGTGAAGAAAGGGTTGGCCACTTC	CASSEERVGHF	TRBJ2-7	medium-sized	TRBV2	-
TGTGCCAGCAGCTTAGCGGTGAGCAATGAGCAGTTCTTC	CASSLAVSNEQFF	TRBJ2-1	few	TRBV7-2	-
TGTGCCTGGAGTGTGGCCTCGGGGGAGACCCAGTACTTC	CAWSVASGETQYF	TRBJ2-5	few	TRBV30	-
TGTGCCAGCTCACCTACAGGGAGCAATTCACCCCTCCACTTT	CASSPTGSNSPLHF	TRBJ1-6	-	TRBV18	-
TGCGCCAGCAGCCAAGATCTGCCAGGCGCGAGCTCTGGAAACACCATATATTTT	CASSQDLPGASSGNTIYF	TRBJ1-3	few	TRBV4-3	-
TGCAGCGTTGGACAGGGGGCCAGCACAGATACGCAGTATTTT	CSVGQGASTDTQYF	TRBJ2-3	few	TRBV29-1	TRBD1
TGTGCCTGGAGTAGACAGGGCGATCAGCCCCAGCATTTT	CAWSRQGDQPQHF	TRBJ1-5	many	TRBV30	TRBD1
TGTGCCAGCAGCCGTGGGAGGAATGAAAAACTGTTTTTT	CASSRGRNEKLFF	TRBJ1-4	-	TRBV7-2	-
TGCAGCGTTAAAGGACAGGGGGCGGGAAATACGCAGTATTTT	CSVKGQGAGNTQYF	TRBJ2-3	few	TRBV29-1	TRBD1
TGTGCCAGCAGCATGGGACGTGGGGAGACCCAGTACTTC	CASSMGRGETQYF	TRBJ2-5	-	TRBV7-8	-
TGTGCCAGCAGCCCGGGACCGGGTCGGGATGAGCAGTTCTTC	CASSPGPGRDEQFF	TRBJ2-1	-	TRBV9	-
TGTGCCTGGGGTCCCGGGACAGGGCCCACAGATACGCAGTATTTT	CAWGPGTGPTDTQYF	TRBJ2-3	-	TRBV30	TRBD1
TGTGCCAGCAGCTACCGGGCCAGCTATGGCTACACCTTC	CASSYRASYGYTF	TRBJ1-2	-	TRBV7-2	-
TGTGCCAGCAGGAGGGACGGCGGACCGATCTCTGGGGCCAACGTCCTGACTTTC	CASRRDGGPISGANVLTF	TRBJ2-6	many	TRBV2	-
TGTGCCTGGAGTGGGGACTGGTCCTTTGGCTACACCTTC	CAWSGDWSFGYTF	TRBJ1-2	-	TRBV30	-
TGTGCCAGTAGTATGTGGCCCACGAGCTCTGGGGCCAACGTCCTGACTTTC	CASSMWPTSSGANVLTF	TRBJ2-6	-	TRBV19	-
TGTGCCAGCAGGGGTCGTCCTAGCTTAACAGATACGCAGTATTTT	CASRGRPSLTDTQYF	TRBJ2-3	many	TRBV27	-
TGTGCCAGCAGCCTCCAGCTAGCCGTCGAGCAGTTCTTC	CASSLQLAVEQFF	TRBJ2-1	-	TRBV7-2	-
TGTGCCAGCTCACGACAGGGCCCGGACTTT	CASSRQGPDF	TRBJ1-6	few	TRBV18	TRBD1
TGCGCCAGCAGCCAAGTTCGGCAGAACTACGAGCAGTACTTC	CASSQVRQNYEQYF	TRBJ2-7	few	TRBV4-3	-
TGTGCCAGCAGCCTCTCTGGGGCCAACGTCCTGACTTTC	CASSLSGANVLTF	TRBJ2-6	-	TRBV13	-
TGTGCCAGCAGCCGCGAGTCGGGGAGGGAGACCCAGTACTTC	CASSRESGRETQYF	TRBJ2-5	-	TRBV7-9	-
TGTGCCAGTAGTATAGAAACAGGAGACTACGAGCAGTACTTC	CASSIETGDYEQYF	TRBJ2-7	-	TRBV19	-
TGTGCCATCAGTCCCATCAATCAGCCCCAGCATTTT	CAISPINQPQHF	TRBJ1-5	-	TRBV10-3	-
TGTGCCAGCAGCTTAGGTCCTAACACCATATATTTT	CASSLGPNTIYF	TRBJ1-3	-	TRBV7-9	-
TGCAGCGTCCCAGGGGACCTCTCGAACCCTAACTATGGCTACACCTTC	CSVPGDLSNPNYGYTF	TRBJ1-2	-	TRBV29-1	-
TGTGCCAGCAGCTTGGCGGGAGCCTACAATGAGCAGTTCTTC	CASSLAGAYNEQFF	TRBJ2-1	few	TRBV7-2	TRBD2
TGTGCCAGCAGCCAATTTGGAGGGAACTATGGCTACACCTTC	CASSQFGGNYGYTF	TRBJ1-2	few	TRBV16	-
TGCGCCAGCAGCCAAGGACTCTCGGAGGTCGGAAACACCATATATTTT	CASSQGLSEVGNTIYF	TRBJ1-3	few	TRBV4-3	-
TGCGCCAGCAGCTCCCTCGGGCAGGTGGAGACCCAGTACTTC	CASSSLGQVETQYF	TRBJ2-5	many	TRBV5-1	-
TGTGCCAGCAGCTTAAATCCAGGGGGTACGACTTTCTTT	CASSLNPGGTTFF	TRBJ1-1	few	TRBV7-3	TRBD1
TGTGCCAGCAGGAGGGACGGCTCCTACGAGCAGTACTTC	CASRRDGSYEQYF	TRBJ2-7	-	TRBV6-1	-
TGTGCCAGCAGCCGTATGTTGGGGAAGTCACCCCTCCACTTT	CASSRMLGKSPLHF	TRBJ1-6	many	TRBV7-2	-
TGTGCCAGCAGAGCTGACAGGGTTGGGCAGCCCCAGCATTTT	CASRADRVGQPQHF	TRBJ1-5	few	TRBV6-6	TRBD1
TGCGCCAGCAGCCAAGGACAGGGACAAGAGACCCAGTACTTC	CASSQGQGQETQYF	TRBJ2-5	few	TRBV5-4	TRBD1